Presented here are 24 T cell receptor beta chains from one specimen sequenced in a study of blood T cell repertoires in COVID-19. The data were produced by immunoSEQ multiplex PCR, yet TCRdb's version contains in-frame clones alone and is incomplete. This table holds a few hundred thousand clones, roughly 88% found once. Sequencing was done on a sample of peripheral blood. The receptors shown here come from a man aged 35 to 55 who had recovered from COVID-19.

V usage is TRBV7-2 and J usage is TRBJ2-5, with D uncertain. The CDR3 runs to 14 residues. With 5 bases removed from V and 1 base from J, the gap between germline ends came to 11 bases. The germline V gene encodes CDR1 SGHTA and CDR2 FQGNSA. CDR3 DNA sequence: TGTGCCAGCAGCCCCTTTCTCGGCCAAGAGACCCAGTACTTC. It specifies CASSPFLGQETQYF.

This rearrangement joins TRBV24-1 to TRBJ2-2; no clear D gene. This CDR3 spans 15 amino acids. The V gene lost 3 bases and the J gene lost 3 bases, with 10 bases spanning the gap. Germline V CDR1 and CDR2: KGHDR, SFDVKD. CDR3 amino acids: CATSDQTQDTGELFF. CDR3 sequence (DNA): TGTGCCACCAGTGATCAAACTCAGGACACCGGGGAGCTGTTTTTT.

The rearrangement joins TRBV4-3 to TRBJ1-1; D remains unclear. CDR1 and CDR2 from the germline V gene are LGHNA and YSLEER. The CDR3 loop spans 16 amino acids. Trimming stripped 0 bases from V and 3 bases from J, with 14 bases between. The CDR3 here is CASSQDGGRSYTEAFF. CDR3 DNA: TGCGCCAGCAGCCAAGATGGCGGGAGGTCCTACACTGAAGCTTTCTTT.

The chain's CDR3 is CASSFLPGRGEGYTF. Here the CDR3 DNA reads TGTGCCAGCAGCTTTCTCCCGGGCAGGGGCGAAGGCTACACCTTC. The rearrangement links TRBV7-8 to TRBJ1-2; D may be TRBD1 (6 bases). The V end lost 3 bases, the J end lost 8 bases, and 19 bases lay between the germline ends. This CDR3 contains 15 residues. Looked up from germline, CDR1 is SGHVS and CDR2 is FQNEAQ.

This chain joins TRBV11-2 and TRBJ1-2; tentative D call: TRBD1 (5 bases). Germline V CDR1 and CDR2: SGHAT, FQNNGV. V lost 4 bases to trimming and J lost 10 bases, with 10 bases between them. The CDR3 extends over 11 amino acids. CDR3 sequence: CASSWGGDYTF. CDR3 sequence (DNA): TGTGCCAGCAGCTGGGGGGGAGACTACACCTTC.

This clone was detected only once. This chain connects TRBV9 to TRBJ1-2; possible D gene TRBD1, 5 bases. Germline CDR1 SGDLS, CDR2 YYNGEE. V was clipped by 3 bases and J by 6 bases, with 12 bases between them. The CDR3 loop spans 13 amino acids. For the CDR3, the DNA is TGTGCCAGCAGCGAACTGGGGCCGGATGGCTACACCTTC. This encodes CASSELGPDGYTF.

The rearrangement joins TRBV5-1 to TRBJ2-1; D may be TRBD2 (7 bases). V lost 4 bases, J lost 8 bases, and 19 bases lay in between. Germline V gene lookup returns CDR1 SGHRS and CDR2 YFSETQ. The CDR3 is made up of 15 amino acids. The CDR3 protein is CASSNRLGGEDEQFF. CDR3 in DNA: TGCGCCAGCAGCAACAGACTAGGGGGGGAGGATGAGCAGTTCTTC.

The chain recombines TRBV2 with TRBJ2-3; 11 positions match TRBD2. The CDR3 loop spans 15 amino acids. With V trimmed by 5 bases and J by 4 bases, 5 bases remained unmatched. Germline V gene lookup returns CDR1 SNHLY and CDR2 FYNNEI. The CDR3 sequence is CASSNLAGGADTQYF. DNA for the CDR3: TGTGCCAGCAGTAATCTAGCGGGGGGAGCAGATACGCAGTATTTT.

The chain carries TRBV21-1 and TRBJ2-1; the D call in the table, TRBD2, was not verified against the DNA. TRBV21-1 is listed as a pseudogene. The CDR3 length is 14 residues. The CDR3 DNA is TGTGCCAGCCCCTCGCCGCGGGCCGACAATGAGCAGTTCTTC. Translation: CASPSPRADNEQFF.

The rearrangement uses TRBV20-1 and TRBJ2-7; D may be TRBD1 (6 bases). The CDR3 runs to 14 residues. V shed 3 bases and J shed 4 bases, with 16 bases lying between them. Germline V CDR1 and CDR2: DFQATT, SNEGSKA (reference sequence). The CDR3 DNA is TGCAGTGCTAGTCGGGCAGGGGCGGAATACGAGCAGTACTTC. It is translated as CSASRAGAEYEQYF.

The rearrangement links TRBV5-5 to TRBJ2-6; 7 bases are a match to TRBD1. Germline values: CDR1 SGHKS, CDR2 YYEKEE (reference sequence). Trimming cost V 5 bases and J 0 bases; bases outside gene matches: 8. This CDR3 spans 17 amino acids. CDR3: CASRPGQLISGANVLTF. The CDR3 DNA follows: TGTGCCAGCAGACCGGGACAGCTTATCTCTGGGGCCAACGTCCTGACTTTC.

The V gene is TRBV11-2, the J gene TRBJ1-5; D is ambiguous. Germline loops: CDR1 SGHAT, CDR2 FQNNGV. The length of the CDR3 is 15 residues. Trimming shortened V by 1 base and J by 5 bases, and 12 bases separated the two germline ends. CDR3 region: CASSLGAGVDQPQHF. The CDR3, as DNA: TGTGCCAGCAGCTTAGGAGCGGGAGTGGATCAGCCCCAGCATTTT.

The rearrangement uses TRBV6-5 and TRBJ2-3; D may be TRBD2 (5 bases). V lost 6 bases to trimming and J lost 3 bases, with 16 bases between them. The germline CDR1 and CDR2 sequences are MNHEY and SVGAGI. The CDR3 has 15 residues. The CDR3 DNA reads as TGTGCCAGCAGCCTACTCGAGAGCGGAACAGATACGCAGTATTTT. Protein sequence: CASSLLESGTDTQYF.

The CDR3 sequence is CASSLQGVNTGELFF. The CDR3 nucleotides are TGTGCCAGCAGCCTACAGGGAGTGAACACCGGGGAGCTGTTTTTT. The chain combines TRBV2 with TRBJ2-2, with a possible D match to TRBD1 (6 bases). This CDR3 is built from 15 residues. In germline, CDR1 is SNHLY, CDR2 FYNNEI. The germline V and J ends were trimmed by 6 bases and 1 base, with 12 bases remaining between them.

The CDR3 coding sequence is TGTGCCAGCAGTTTTAGGACAGGGGTAGGCTACACCTTC. It translates to CASSFRTGVGYTF. V and J are TRBV12-3 or TRBV12-4 and TRBJ1-2; 9 bases are shared with TRBD1. J was trimmed by 8 bases and V by 3 bases; bases with no gene match: 4. The CDR3 has 13 residues.

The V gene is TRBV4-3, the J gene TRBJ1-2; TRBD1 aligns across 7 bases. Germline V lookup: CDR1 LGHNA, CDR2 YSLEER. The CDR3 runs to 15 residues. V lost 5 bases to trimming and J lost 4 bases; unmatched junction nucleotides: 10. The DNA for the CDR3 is TGCGCCAGCAGCGTCAACAGGGGCTCGAGCTATGGCTACACCTTC. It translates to CASSVNRGSSYGYTF.

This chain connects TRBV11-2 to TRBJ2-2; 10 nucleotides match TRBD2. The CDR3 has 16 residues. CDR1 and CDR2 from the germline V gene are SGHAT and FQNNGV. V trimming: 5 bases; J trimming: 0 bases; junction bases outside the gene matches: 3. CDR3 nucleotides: TGTGCCAGCAGCATGCTAGCGGGGGCGAACACCGGGGAGCTGTTTTTT. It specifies CASSMLAGANTGELFF.

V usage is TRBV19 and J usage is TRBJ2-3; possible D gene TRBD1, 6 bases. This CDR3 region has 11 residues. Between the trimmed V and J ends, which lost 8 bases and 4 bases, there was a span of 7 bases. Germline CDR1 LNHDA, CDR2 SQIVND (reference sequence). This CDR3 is CASPGADTQYF. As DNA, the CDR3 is TGTGCCAGTCCAGGGGCAGATACGCAGTATTTT.

CDR3 nucleotide sequence: TGTGCTAGTGCCCAGTCCCCAAGCAGGGTCTCCTACGAGCAGTACTTC. Amino acids: CASAQSPSRVSYEQYF. This chain uses TRBV12-5 with TRBJ2-7, with D possibly being TRBD1 (5 bases). The CDR3 has 16 amino acids. Germline assignment: CDR1 LGHNT and CDR2 FRNRAP. The germline V and J ends were trimmed by 7 bases and 0 bases, with 19 bases remaining between them.

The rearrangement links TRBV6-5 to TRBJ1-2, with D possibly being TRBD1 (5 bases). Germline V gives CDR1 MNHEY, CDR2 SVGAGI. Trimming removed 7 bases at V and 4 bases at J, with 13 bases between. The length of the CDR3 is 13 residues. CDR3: CASKLQGPYGYTF. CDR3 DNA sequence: TGTGCCAGCAAGCTCCAGGGCCCCTATGGCTACACCTTC.

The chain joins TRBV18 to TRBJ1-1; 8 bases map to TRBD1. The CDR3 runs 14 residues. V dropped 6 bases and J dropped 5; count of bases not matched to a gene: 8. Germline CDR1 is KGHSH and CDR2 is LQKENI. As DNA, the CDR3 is TGTGCCAGCTCCCAAGACAGGGGAGAGACTGAAGCTTTCTTT. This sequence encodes CASSQDRGETEAFF.

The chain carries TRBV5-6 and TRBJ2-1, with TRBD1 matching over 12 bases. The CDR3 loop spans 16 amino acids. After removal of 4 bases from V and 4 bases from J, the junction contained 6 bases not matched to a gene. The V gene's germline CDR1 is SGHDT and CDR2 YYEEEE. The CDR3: CASSAGQGASYNEQFF. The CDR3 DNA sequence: TGTGCCAGCAGCGCGGGACAGGGGGCGTCGTACAATGAGCAGTTCTTC.

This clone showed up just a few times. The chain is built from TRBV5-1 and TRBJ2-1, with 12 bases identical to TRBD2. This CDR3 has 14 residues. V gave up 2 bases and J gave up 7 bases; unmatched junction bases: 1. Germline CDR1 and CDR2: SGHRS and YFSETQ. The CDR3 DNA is TGCGCCAGCAGCTTACTAGCGGGGGGAAATGAGCAGTTCTTC. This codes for CASSLLAGGNEQFF.

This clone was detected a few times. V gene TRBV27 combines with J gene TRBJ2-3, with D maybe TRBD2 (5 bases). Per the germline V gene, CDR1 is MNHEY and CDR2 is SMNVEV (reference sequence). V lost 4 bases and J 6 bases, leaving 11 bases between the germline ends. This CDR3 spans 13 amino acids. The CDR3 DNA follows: TGTGCCAGCAGTTATAGCGTGAGCGATACGCAGTATTTT. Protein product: CASSYSVSDTQYF.